This T cell receptor beta chain was documented in a study of control samples from healthy donors and cancer patients. V shed 5 bases and J shed 1 base, with 15 bases lying between them. CDR3 size: 16 residues. Germline loops: CDR1 MRHNA, CDR2 SNTAGT. Profiled with immunoSEQ multiplex PCR; TCRdb holds only in-frame clones, not every one. Found here are approximately 100,000 clones, around nine tenths of them singletons; the top ten hold 15% to 20%. The sequenced material came from blood. The rearrangement links TRBV6-4 to TRBJ2-1; either TRBD1 or TRBD2 may supply D (6 bases each). The source of this sequence is a woman aged 45-60 years in good health. CDR3 nucleotide sequence: TGTGCCAGCAGTCCCGAAGGGGGAGGTTCCTACAATGAGCAGTTCTTC. Residues: CASSPEGGGSYNEQFF.